A single sample gave rise to the 29 T cell receptor beta chains below, sequenced in a study of human T cells and chemical hapten exposure. Stated time point: patch test 3, about 24 weeks after DPC sensitization. The sample's treatment: therapeutic diphenylcyclopropenone sensitization with weekly scalp DPC. One entry per CDR3 protein, called by TCRdb with MiXCR from the RACE reads. This sample has more than 80,000 distinct CDR3 sequences, with less than 14% found just once. This specimen consisted of whole blood, obtained in connection with sensitization to the hapten diphenylcyclopropenone (DPC). These receptors originate from a woman between 50 and 59 years old with alopecia areata. Some clones in this sample may be carry-over from other donors' samples.

This clonotype was seen more than once but under ten times. The chain links TRBV5-1 to TRBJ2-7; TRBD2 aligns across 12 bases. CDR3 size: 15 residues. Germline loops: CDR1 SGHRS, CDR2 YFSETQ. Trimming cost V 2 bases and J 7 bases; bases outside gene matches: 7. The chain's CDR3 is CASSFFETSGREQYF. The CDR3 DNA sequence: TGCGCCAGCAGCTTTTTCGAGACTAGCGGGAGAGAGCAGTACTTC.

This clonotype was observed at least ten times. This rearrangement joins TRBV10-3 to TRBJ2-1; D possibly corresponds to TRBD2 (6 bases). Germline CDR1 reads ENHRY; CDR2 reads SYGVKD. The CDR3 has 12 residues. The germline V and J ends were trimmed by 3 bases and 9 bases, with 9 bases remaining between them. This CDR3 is CAISDGGGEQFF. CDR3 bases: TGTGCCATCAGTGACGGGGGAGGTGAGCAGTTCTTC.

This clonotype was recorded a few times. V usage is TRBV11-2 and J usage is TRBJ1-6; 7 nucleotides agree with TRBD1. This CDR3 comprises 15 residues. The germline V gene has CDR1 SGHAT and CDR2 FQNNGV. V lost 5 bases and J lost 8; bases outside the gene matches: 9. The CDR3 bases are TGTGCCAGCAGCCCACGGACAGGTTTCGATTCACCCCTCCACTTT. Its translation is CASSPRTGFDSPLHF. The variable domain in full, completed from reference TRBV11-2 and TRBJ1-6, reads EAGVAQSPRYKIIEKRQSVAFWCNPISGHATLYWYQQILGQGPKLLIQFQNNGVVDDSQLPKDRFSAERLKGVDSTLKIQPAKLEDSAVYLCASSPRTGFDSPLHFGNGTRLTVT.

This clonotype was seen ten or more times. The V call is TRBV7-9, the J call TRBJ1-4; unclear D gene. Per germline, CDR1 SEHNR and CDR2 FQNEAQ (reference sequence). The CDR3 is made up of 16 amino acids. V lost 1 base, J lost 4 bases, and 13 bases lay in between. The CDR3 bases are TGTGCCAGCAGCTTAGGAACATTGTATAGTAATGAAAAACTGTTTTTT. Protein sequence: CASSLGTLYSNEKLFF. Based on the CDR3 plus reference TRBV7-9 and TRBJ1-4, the full variable domain is DTGVSQNPRHKITKRGQNVTFRCDPISEHNRLYWYRQTLGQGPEFLTYFQNEAQLEKSRLLSDRFSAERPKGSFSTLEIQRTEQGDSAMYLCASSLGTLYSNEKLFFGSGTQLSVL.

The sample holds many counts of this clonotype. CDR3 coding DNA: TGTGCCAGCAGCTTAAAAGCGCGACTAGCGGGAGGGAGTACCGGGGAGCTGTTTTTT. This codes for CASSLKARLAGGSTGELFF. The chain employs TRBV7-3 and TRBJ2-2; 14 bases fit TRBD2. Germline V lookup: CDR1 SGHTA, CDR2 FQGTGA. This CDR3 has 19 amino acids. V shed 1 base and J 5 bases; nucleotides not matched to a gene: 9. Drawing the rest from reference TRBV7-3 and TRBJ2-2, the complete variable domain is GAGVSQTPSNKVTEKGKYVELRCDPISGHTALYWYRQSLGQGPEFLIYFQGTGAADDSGLPNDRFFAVRPEGSVSTLKIQRTERGDSAVYLCASSLKARLAGGSTGELFFGEGSRLTVL.

This clonotype has at least ten counts. The rearrangement links TRBV7-2 to TRBJ2-7; D remains unclear. This CDR3 region has 14 residues. Trimming took off 2 bases at V and 2 bases at J, with 10 bases between the two ends. Germline CDR1 SGHTA, CDR2 FQGNSA. The CDR3 DNA reads TGTGCCAGCAGCTTAACCCTCCCGGCCTACGAGCAGTACTTC. Its protein product is CASSLTLPAYEQYF.

The genes are TRBV7-3 and TRBJ2-3; perhaps D is TRBD1 or TRBD2 (5 bases each). The CDR3 has 18 amino acids. CDR1 and CDR2 from the germline V gene are SGHTA and FQGTGA. Trimming removed 3 bases at V and 4 bases at J, with 23 bases between. CDR3 in amino acids: CASSFRAPGTRGADTQYF. The CDR3, as DNA: TGTGCCAGCAGCTTCAGAGCCCCCGGGACCAGAGGGGCAGATACGCAGTATTTT.

V usage is TRBV20-1 and J usage is TRBJ1-5; D is perhaps TRBD1 (5 bases). V dropped 1 base and J dropped 3 bases, with 10 bases sitting between them. The CDR3 sequence is 14 residues long. Germline V gives CDR1 DFQATT, CDR2 SNEGSKA (reference sequence). Here the CDR3 reads CSARVQGFNQPQHF. CDR3 nucleotides: TGCAGTGCTAGAGTCCAGGGATTCAATCAGCCCCAGCATTTT.

The rearrangement uses TRBV19 and TRBJ2-7; 8 bases fit TRBD2. The CDR3 extends over 14 amino acids. Losses at the gene ends were 7 bases for V and 5 bases for J; bases not matched to a gene: 10. The germline V gene has CDR1 LNHDA and CDR2 SQIVND (reference sequence). The CDR3 here is CASKEAGGKDEQYF. DNA for the CDR3: TGTGCCAGTAAAGAGGCGGGAGGTAAGGACGAGCAGTACTTC.

This clonotype was counted at least ten times. The chain links TRBV7-6 to TRBJ2-7; the D gene could be TRBD1 or TRBD2 (6 bases each). The CDR3 is made up of 15 amino acids. From germline, CDR1 is SGHVS and CDR2 FNYEAQ. The V and J ends lost 5 bases and 5 bases respectively, with 19 bases between them. In DNA, the CDR3 is TGTGCCAGCAGCCCCGGGGGCGGCAGGGTCCACGAGCAGTACTTC. This gives the protein CASSPGGGRVHEQYF.

This clonotype came up many times. This rearrangement joins TRBV7-9 to TRBJ2-7; 7 bases are shared with TRBD1. V shed 5 bases, J shed 9 bases, and the junction held 13 bases outside the gene matches. The length of the CDR3 is 14 residues. Per the germline V gene, CDR1 is SEHNR and CDR2 is FQNEAQ (reference sequence). This CDR3 is CASSRGQAEKGQYF. CDR3 nucleotides: TGTGCCAGCAGCCGAGGACAGGCCGAGAAAGGGCAGTACTTC.

This clonotype was seen more than once but under ten times. CDR3 in DNA: TGCAGCGTGGTGACAGGGTTAAATCGGAACGAGCAGTACTTC. Amino acid sequence: CSVVTGLNRNEQYF. This chain uses TRBV29-1 with TRBJ2-7; TRBD1 matches at 7 bases. The CDR3 is 14 amino acids. The V and J ends lost 6 bases and 5 bases, in that order; junction bases with no gene match: 13. Germline assignment: CDR1 SQVTM and CDR2 ANQGSEA.

The sample holds many counts of this clonotype. The CDR3 is CASGENVGQGRYEQYF. The CDR3 DNA reads as TGTGCCAGCGGCGAGAACGTCGGACAGGGTCGATACGAGCAGTACTTC. The chain uses TRBV12-3 or TRBV12-4 and TRBJ2-7, with TRBD1 identical over 8 bases. The CDR3 is 16 residues long. V shed 8 bases and J 4 bases; nucleotides not matched to a gene: 16.

This clonotype was seen a handful of times. J is TRBJ2-2 and V is TRBV19; D is ambiguous. Looked up from germline, CDR1 is LNHDA and CDR2 is SQIVND (reference sequence). The CDR3 covers 12 residues. The germline V and J ends were trimmed by 6 bases and 7 bases, with 9 bases remaining between them. Here the CDR3 reads CASSPKDGELFF. The CDR3 DNA reads TGTGCCAGTAGCCCAAAGGACGGGGAGCTGTTTTTT.

The chain couples TRBV13 to TRBJ2-5; 9 nucleotides align to TRBD1. The CDR3 runs to 16 residues. Germline assignment: CDR1 PRHDT and CDR2 FYEKMQ (reference sequence). V lost 5 bases and J lost 3; bases outside the gene matches: 10. The CDR3 nucleotides are TGTGCCAGCAGCGCTAGCGGACAGGGGTCTGAAGAGACCCAGTACTTC. Translated: CASSASGQGSEETQYF.

This clonotype was counted at least ten times. The chain has TRBV3-1 and TRBJ1-6; D call uncertain. Trimming left V 8 bases short and J 7 bases short, with 9 bases between. The CDR3 is made up of 12 amino acids. Germline-derived CDR1 and CDR2 are LGHDT and YNNKEL (reference sequence). The CDR3 protein is CASGERNSPLHF. Here the CDR3 DNA reads TGTGCCAGCGGGGAAAGGAATTCACCCCTCCACTTT.

This clonotype was seen a few times. V is TRBV29-1 and J is TRBJ2-1; 14 bases are shared with TRBD2. Germline CDR1 is SQVTM and CDR2 is ANQGSEA. This CDR3 comprises 14 residues. Trimming cost V 5 bases and J 8 bases; bases outside gene matches: 5. DNA of the CDR3: TGCAGCGTTCTGACTAGCGGGAGGGTCTATGAGCAGTTCTTC. Encoded protein: CSVLTSGRVYEQFF.

This clonotype was seen more than once but under ten times. The chain employs TRBV29-1 and TRBJ2-3; 7 bases match TRBD1. The junction had 6 bases not matched to a gene; V was cut back by 4 bases and J by 5 bases. From germline, CDR1 is SQVTM and CDR2 ANQGSEA. CDR3 length equals 13 residues. The CDR3 DNA reads TGCAGCGTTGCCACAGGGGCCGGAGATACGCAGTATTTT. As protein: CSVATGAGDTQYF.

This clonotype was detected many times. The chain links TRBV4-2 to TRBJ1-1; D possibly corresponds to TRBD1 (6 bases). Trimming pared 4 bases from V and 1 base from J, leaving 10 bases between. The CDR3 contains 14 residues. CDR1 is LGHNA, CDR2 YNFKEQ, per germline. The CDR3 here is CASSPSQGNTEAFF. As DNA, the CDR3 is TGTGCCAGCAGCCCATCACAGGGGAACACTGAAGCTTTCTTT.

This clonotype showed up many times. The CDR3 DNA follows: TGTGCCAGCACTCCGACAGGGGGGGACTATGGCTACACCTTC. Residues: CASTPTGGDYGYTF. The V and J genes are TRBV25-1 and TRBJ1-2, with 9 positions matching TRBD1. V gave up 7 bases and J gave up 3 bases; unmatched junction bases: 6. Germline CDR1 is MGHDK and CDR2 is SYGVNS. The CDR3 sequence is 14 residues long.

Many counts were recorded for this clonotype. The genes are TRBV20-1 and TRBJ1-5; D is undetermined. V was trimmed by 2 bases and J by 11 bases, leaving 10 bases between them. Germline V gene lookup returns CDR1 DFQATT and CDR2 SNEGSKA (reference sequence). This CDR3 region has 11 residues. CDR3: CSARWEKAQHF. In DNA, the CDR3 is TGCAGTGCTAGATGGGAAAAGGCCCAGCATTTT.

This clonotype came up many times. CDR3 loop: CASSSRQGNQPQHF. The DNA of the CDR3 is TGTGCCAGTAGTTCGCGACAGGGCAATCAGCCCCAGCATTTT. This chain connects TRBV19 to TRBJ1-5, with a weak D call TRBD1 (6 bases). The V end was cut by 5 bases, the J end by 2 bases, with 10 bases between. The CDR3 is made up of 14 amino acids. CDR1 and CDR2 from the germline V gene are LNHDA and SQIVND (reference sequence).

This clonotype occurred many times. The chain joins TRBV12-3 or TRBV12-4 to TRBJ2-7; D gene uncertain. CDR3 length equals 11 residues. V was pared by 1 base and J by 6 bases, with 4 bases between. The CDR3 reads CASSLVVEQYF. The CDR3 DNA reads as TGTGCCAGCAGTTTAGTGGTCGAGCAGTACTTC.

The V gene is TRBV20-1, the J gene TRBJ2-3; D unclear. Germline CDR1 reads DFQATT; CDR2 reads SNEGSKA (reference sequence). The V end was cut by 0 bases, the J end by 8 bases, with 6 bases between. CDR3 length: 11 amino acids. Here the CDR3 reads CSARDRVTQYF. In DNA form, the CDR3 reads TGCAGTGCTAGAGATCGAGTTACGCAGTATTTT.

This clonotype was detected many times. In nucleotides, the CDR3 is TGTGCCAGCAGCCCCCGGGAGGGTAGGCAGTATTTT. Protein sequence: CASSPREGRQYF. This chain joins TRBV4-2 and TRBJ2-3, with TRBD2 identical over 8 bases. V was clipped by 4 bases and J by 11 bases; unmatched bases: 5. The germline V gene has CDR1 LGHNA and CDR2 YNFKEQ. The CDR3 loop spans 12 amino acids.

The chain uses TRBV29-1 and TRBJ2-1; no clear D. V was cut by 3 bases and J by 9 bases, with 15 bases left in between. In germline, CDR1 is SQVTM, CDR2 ANQGSEA. This CDR3 is 13 amino acids long. CDR3 protein: CSVDPAWLGEQFF. The CDR3 region has the DNA TGCAGCGTTGACCCGGCCTGGCTGGGTGAGCAGTTCTTC.

The V call is TRBV20-1, the J call TRBJ2-3; D is perhaps TRBD1 or TRBD2 (5 bases each). CDR3 length: 14 residues. Trimming stripped 2 bases from V and 2 bases from J, with 11 bases between. CDR1 and CDR2 from the germline V gene are DFQATT and SNEGSKA (reference sequence). The chain's CDR3 is CSARRGVDTDTQYF. The CDR3 nucleotides are TGCAGTGCTAGACGGGGCGTCGACACAGATACGCAGTATTTT.

This clonotype was counted many times. V and J are TRBV14 and TRBJ1-5; D uncertain. This CDR3 region has 10 residues. CDR1 is SGHDN, CDR2 FVKESK, per germline. V was pared by 6 bases and J by 9 bases, with 6 bases between. DNA of the CDR3: TGTGCCAGCAGAGCCGGGCCCCAGCATTTT. Translated: CASRAGPQHF.

The chain couples TRBV6-1 to TRBJ1-5; no reliable D call. The CDR3 runs to 14 residues. Trimming stripped 0 bases from V and 4 bases from J, with 7 bases between. The germline CDR1 and CDR2 sequences are MNHNS and SASEGT. This CDR3 is CASSEAGQNQPQHF. CDR3 coding DNA: TGTGCCAGCAGTGAAGCTGGGCAGAATCAGCCCCAGCATTTT.